This T cell receptor beta chain was observed in a study of T-cell memory formation after mild COVID-19. Study-wide findings and caveats: Among clones contracting day 15 to 85, CD4/CD8 was balanced, whereas later expanders leaned CD4+. Contracting CD4+ clones sat mainly in CM and EM; CD8+ in EMRA.

Note on this clonotype: Antigen unknown.

Constant-segment primers were used for 5'RACE, and the resulting TCR alpha and TCR beta cDNA libraries carried sample barcodes and UMIs. TCRdb independently ran MiXCR on the 5' RACE reads; one entry per CDR3 protein. The repertoire holds hundreds of thousands of distinct CDR3 sequences, with around a sixth as singletons. This receptor was taken from an adult woman who had mild COVID-19 (a few samples of this study predate the infection). Cell type and time point are not known. Sequenced material: PBMCs or a T cell subset sorted from them (not recorded which).

The CDR3 sequence is CASSVREGSYNEQFF. In DNA form, the CDR3 reads TGTGCCAGCAGCGTGCGGGAAGGCTCCTACAATGAGCAGTTCTTC. V gene TRBV9 combines with J gene TRBJ2-1; TRBD2 is a possible D gene (6 bases). The CDR3 loop spans 15 amino acids. V was shortened by 2 bases and J by 0 bases, with 9 bases between the two germline ends. CDR1 and CDR2 from the germline V gene are SGDLS and YYNGEE.